Listed below are T cell receptor beta chains from one sample, sequenced in a study of shared clonotypes between healthy human individuals. The data were produced by immunoSEQ multiplex PCR, yet TCRdb's version contains in-frame clones alone and is incomplete. The sample holds fewer than 650,000 clones, over 65% seen once. The sample comprised PBMCs. The receptors shown here come from a woman in her thirties or forties in good health. Some clones in this sample may be carry-over from other donors' samples. Each CDR3 is given with its conserved first and last residue. D genes are given only for firm matches. Part of the rows lack a size; the others show once, few, many or a class for expanded clones.

d_call: .; v_call: TRBV29-1; clone_size: .; j_call: TRBJ2-1; cdr3_nt: TGCAGCGTTGATCGATCGGGGACAACGGGGGGCAATGAGCAGTTCTTC; cdr3_aa: CSVDRSGTTGGNEQFF
d_call: TRBD2; v_call: TRBV4-1; clone_size: few; j_call: TRBJ2-7; cdr3_nt: TGCGCCAGCAGCCAAGGGACTAGCGGGACTTTCTACGAGCAGTACTTC; cdr3_aa: CASSQGTSGTFYEQYF
d_call: .; v_call: TRBV7-2; clone_size: .; j_call: TRBJ1-5; cdr3_nt: TGTGCCAGCAGCTTAGAAATACAGGGCAATCAGCCCCAGCATTTT; cdr3_aa: CASSLEIQGNQPQHF
d_call: .; v_call: TRBV6-1; clone_size: .; j_call: TRBJ1-4; cdr3_nt: TGTGCCAGCAGTGAACTGGCAGAGGGATGTGAAAAACTGTTTTTT; cdr3_aa: CASSELAEGCEKLFF
d_call: .; v_call: TRBV5-8; clone_size: .; j_call: TRBJ2-7; cdr3_nt: TGTGCCAGCAGCTCGGGACTGGGCTACGAGCAGTACTTC; cdr3_aa: CASSSGLGYEQYF
d_call: .; v_call: TRBV7-2; clone_size: few; j_call: TRBJ1-4; cdr3_nt: TGTGCCAGCAGCTTATCCTATGGTGAAAAACTGTTTTTT; cdr3_aa: CASSLSYGEKLFF
d_call: .; v_call: TRBV6-6; clone_size: once; j_call: TRBJ1-3; cdr3_nt: TGTGCCAGCTTGGAATTCGGAAACACCATATATTTT; cdr3_aa: CASLEFGNTIYF
d_call: .; v_call: TRBV18; clone_size: .; j_call: TRBJ1-5; cdr3_nt: TGTGCCAGCTCGTTCCAAGAAGGCAACAATCAGCCCCAGCATTTT; cdr3_aa: CASSFQEGNNQPQHF
d_call: .; v_call: TRBV5-4; clone_size: .; j_call: TRBJ1-5; cdr3_nt: TGTGCCAGCAGCTTTGAAGGGAATCAGCCCCAGCATTTT; cdr3_aa: CASSFEGNQPQHF
d_call: .; v_call: TRBV4-3; clone_size: .; j_call: TRBJ1-3; cdr3_nt: TGCGCCAGCAGCCAAAACGGGGGAGGTGGAAACACCATATATTTT; cdr3_aa: CASSQNGGGGNTIYF
d_call: .; v_call: TRBV6-5; clone_size: .; j_call: TRBJ1-4; cdr3_nt: TGTGCCAGCAGTTACTTCGACCGGGGGGAAAAACTGTTTTTT; cdr3_aa: CASSYFDRGEKLFF
d_call: TRBD2; v_call: TRBV7-9; clone_size: .; j_call: TRBJ2-4; cdr3_nt: TGTGCCAGCAGCAAGGGACTAGCGGGAGGAGGGACCACCGTAAACATTCAGTACTTC; cdr3_aa: CASSKGLAGGGTTVNIQYF
d_call: TRBD2; v_call: TRBV10-1; clone_size: many; j_call: TRBJ2-5; cdr3_nt: TGCGCCAGCATCGGGCGGTCTCTCGGGGGGGTTGACACCCAGTACTTC; cdr3_aa: CASIGRSLGGVDTQYF
d_call: TRBD1; v_call: TRBV11-3; clone_size: .; j_call: TRBJ1-4; cdr3_nt: TGTGCCAGCAGCTCGCCCCCCTACAGGGGTCTAGGTGAAAAACTGTTTTTT; cdr3_aa: CASSSPPYRGLGEKLFF
d_call: .; v_call: TRBV27; clone_size: .; j_call: TRBJ2-7; cdr3_nt: TGTGCCAGCAGTCTTAAAGAGGGCTACGAGCAGTACTTC; cdr3_aa: CASSLKEGYEQYF
d_call: .; v_call: TRBV20-1; clone_size: once; j_call: TRBJ1-2; cdr3_nt: TGCAGTGCTCCGAACTATGGCTACACCTTC; cdr3_aa: CSAPNYGYTF
d_call: .; v_call: TRBV10-1; clone_size: .; j_call: TRBJ2-7; cdr3_nt: TGCGCCAGCAGTGATCGGGACTCGATAGAGCAGTACTTC; cdr3_aa: CASSDRDSIEQYF
d_call: .; v_call: TRBV5-6; clone_size: few; j_call: TRBJ2-5; cdr3_nt: TGTGCCAGCAGCTTAATTCGGCGGGCACTCGGGGAGACCCAGTACTTC; cdr3_aa: CASSLIRRALGETQYF
d_call: TRBD2; v_call: TRBV29-1; clone_size: .; j_call: TRBJ2-7; cdr3_nt: TGCAGCGTTGGACTAGCAGCCTACGAGCAGTACTTC; cdr3_aa: CSVGLAAYEQYF
d_call: TRBD1; v_call: TRBV5-4; clone_size: .; j_call: TRBJ2-7; cdr3_nt: TGTGCCAGCAGCCAGACAGGGACCTACGAGCAGTACTTC; cdr3_aa: CASSQTGTYEQYF
d_call: .; v_call: TRBV27; clone_size: .; j_call: TRBJ2-3; cdr3_nt: TGTGCCAGCAGTGCCAGGGGCCCTCGCACAGATACGCAGTATTTT; cdr3_aa: CASSARGPRTDTQYF
d_call: TRBD1; v_call: TRBV5-1; clone_size: few; j_call: TRBJ2-7; cdr3_nt: TGCGCCAGCAGCCCAATGGGGACAGGGTTCTACGAGCAGTACTTC; cdr3_aa: CASSPMGTGFYEQYF
d_call: .; v_call: TRBV2; clone_size: .; j_call: TRBJ1-1; cdr3_nt: TGTTCCTCGAATATAGGGCAGCCGAACACTGAAGCTTTCTTT; cdr3_aa: CSSNIGQPNTEAFF
d_call: .; v_call: TRBV7-3; clone_size: .; j_call: TRBJ2-7; cdr3_nt: TGTGCCAGCAGCTTAACAGGGACCACCTACGAGCAGTACTTC; cdr3_aa: CASSLTGTTYEQYF
d_call: .; v_call: TRBV29-1; clone_size: .; j_call: TRBJ1-1; cdr3_nt: TGCAGCGTTTGCGACCCAACAGGGAGGTACACTGAAGCTTTCTTT; cdr3_aa: CSVCDPTGRYTEAFF
d_call: TRBD1; v_call: TRBV4-1; clone_size: .; j_call: TRBJ1-1; cdr3_nt: TGCGCCAGCAGCCAGCCGTGGAGGGGACAGCGAAACACTGAAGCTTTCTTT; cdr3_aa: CASSQPWRGQRNTEAFF
d_call: .; v_call: TRBV9; clone_size: few; j_call: TRBJ1-1; cdr3_nt: TGTGCCAGCAGCGTAGCCGGGACAACGAACACTGAAGCTTTCTTT; cdr3_aa: CASSVAGTTNTEAFF
d_call: .; v_call: TRBV28; clone_size: .; j_call: TRBJ1-5; cdr3_nt: TGTGCCAGCAGTTCGGGACTGTTGTATCAGCCCCAGCATTTT; cdr3_aa: CASSSGLLYQPQHF
d_call: .; v_call: TRBV27; clone_size: .; j_call: TRBJ2-2; cdr3_nt: TGTGCCAGCAGTTTCTTCAGGGGTTCTCCTCTGAACACCGGGGAGCTGTTTTTT; cdr3_aa: CASSFFRGSPLNTGELFF
d_call: .; v_call: TRBV11-2; clone_size: .; j_call: TRBJ1-4; cdr3_nt: TGTGCCAGCAGCTTAGGGCTTGCAACTAATGAAAAACTGTTTTTT; cdr3_aa: CASSLGLATNEKLFF
d_call: .; v_call: TRBV7-2; clone_size: .; j_call: TRBJ2-1; cdr3_nt: TGTGCCAGCAGCTTCGACCGGAGCTCCTACAATGAGCAGTTCTTC; cdr3_aa: CASSFDRSSYNEQFF
d_call: TRBD2; v_call: TRBV7-8; clone_size: .; j_call: TRBJ2-1; cdr3_nt: TGTGCCAGCAGCCCGGGACTAGCGGGTTACAATGAGCAGTTCTTC; cdr3_aa: CASSPGLAGYNEQFF
d_call: TRBD2; v_call: TRBV6-4; clone_size: once; j_call: TRBJ2-1; cdr3_nt: TGTGCCAGCAGTCCTATCACTAGCGGGGATTACAATGAGCAGTTCTTC; cdr3_aa: CASSPITSGDYNEQFF
d_call: .; v_call: TRBV5-4; clone_size: few; j_call: TRBJ2-1; cdr3_nt: TGTGCCAGCAGCTGGACTATTGGCGATCCGTTCTTC; cdr3_aa: CASSWTIGDPFF
d_call: TRBD2; v_call: TRBV19; clone_size: .; j_call: TRBJ2-1; cdr3_nt: TGTGCCAGTAGTATCGCGGGAGGGCCAGGTGAGCAGTTCTTC; cdr3_aa: CASSIAGGPGEQFF
d_call: .; v_call: TRBV5-1; clone_size: .; j_call: TRBJ2-7; cdr3_nt: TGCGCCAGCAGCTTGGGCCAATCGGGACTTTACGAGCAGTACTTC; cdr3_aa: CASSLGQSGLYEQYF
d_call: .; v_call: TRBV27; clone_size: .; j_call: TRBJ2-7; cdr3_nt: TGTGCCAGCAGCCGTTTCGGTAACGAGCAGTACTTC; cdr3_aa: CASSRFGNEQYF
d_call: .; v_call: TRBV7-8; clone_size: few; j_call: TRBJ2-7; cdr3_nt: TGTGCCAGCAGCACAACGGGATACGAGCAGTACTTC; cdr3_aa: CASSTTGYEQYF
d_call: .; v_call: TRBV18; clone_size: many; j_call: TRBJ1-1; cdr3_nt: TGTGCCAGCTCAAACAGTGGGATGAACACTGAAGCTTTCTTT; cdr3_aa: CASSNSGMNTEAFF
d_call: TRBD1; v_call: TRBV19; clone_size: .; j_call: TRBJ2-7; cdr3_nt: TGTGCCAGTAGTATGGAAGACAGGGCGGTTAGCGAGCAGTACTTC; cdr3_aa: CASSMEDRAVSEQYF
d_call: TRBD2; v_call: TRBV2; clone_size: .; j_call: TRBJ2-1; cdr3_nt: TGTGCCAGCAGTACGCAAGCGGGAGTACGCAATGAGCAGTTCTTC; cdr3_aa: CASSTQAGVRNEQFF
d_call: .; v_call: TRBV15; clone_size: .; j_call: TRBJ2-3; cdr3_nt: TGTGCCACCAGCAGAGATTCGGGGGCGAGTACGCAGTATTTT; cdr3_aa: CATSRDSGASTQYF
d_call: .; v_call: TRBV7-7; clone_size: .; j_call: TRBJ2-7; cdr3_nt: TGTGCTAGCAGCTTAAGACAAGACTACGAGCAGTACTTC; cdr3_aa: CASSLRQDYEQYF
d_call: TRBD1; v_call: TRBV25-1; clone_size: once; j_call: TRBJ2-3; cdr3_nt: TGTGCCAGCAGTGAGCAGGGGGCCGCTCGGGATACGCAGTATTTT; cdr3_aa: CASSEQGAARDTQYF
d_call: .; v_call: TRBV7-6; clone_size: .; j_call: TRBJ1-4; cdr3_nt: TGTGCCAGCAGCCCCGGGACATTTCTGGGGGAAAAACTGTTTTTT; cdr3_aa: CASSPGTFLGEKLFF